These 28 T cell receptor beta chains share one sample of origin, sequenced in a study of T cells in Graves' hyperthyroidism and ophthalmopathy. Regions amplified from RNA transcripts were the TCR beta CDR3 regions. The TCR CDR3 was amplified in a first-round RT-PCR using the HTBI primer set. TCRdb re-derived calls from the multiplex PCR reads in MiXCR, one entry per CDR3 protein. This table has roughly 750,000 distinct CDR3 sequences, about 16% appearing once. Sequencing was performed on blood. All receptors derive from a man between 18 and 29 years old with Graves' hyperthyroidism.

This clonotype has a count of ten or more. This chain joins TRBV12-3 or TRBV12-4 and TRBJ2-5; TRBD2 matches at 13 bases. Losses at the gene ends were 3 bases for V and 5 bases for J; bases not matched to a gene: 3. This CDR3 region has 15 residues. The CDR3 region has the DNA TGTGCCAGCAGTTTGGGACTAGCGGGGTATGAGACCCAGTACTTC. It codes for CASSLGLAGYETQYF.

This clonotype was counted many times. The chain carries TRBV7-8 and TRBJ1-2, with TRBD1 identical over 7 bases. The CDR3 contains 14 residues. V shed 4 bases and J 4 bases; nucleotides not matched to a gene: 6. The germline gives CDR1 SGHVS, CDR2 FQNEAQ. CDR3 residues: CASSSGGQIYGYTF. CDR3 sequence (DNA): TGTGCCAGCAGCTCCGGGGGACAGATCTATGGCTACACCTTC.

J is TRBJ2-7 and V is TRBV5-5, with 9 positions matching TRBD2. Germline V lookup: CDR1 SGHKS, CDR2 YYEKEE (reference sequence). This CDR3 is built from 17 residues. Unmatched junction bases numbered 11, after V lost 4 bases and J lost 0 bases. The CDR3 here is CASSPSSGISFSYEQYF. In DNA form, the CDR3 reads TGTGCCAGCAGCCCTTCTAGCGGGATTTCCTTCTCCTACGAGCAGTACTTC.

This clonotype was found many times. The chain links TRBV2 to TRBJ1-1; D ambiguous. Germline V gene data show CDR1 as SNHLY and CDR2 as FYNNEI. The CDR3 extends over 15 amino acids. Deletions cut 1 base from V and 0 bases from J, with 9 bases between. Here the CDR3 reads CASSEGRAVNTEAFF. CDR3 DNA: TGTGCCAGCAGTGAAGGAAGAGCGGTGAACACTGAAGCTTTCTTT.

V is TRBV29-1 and J is TRBJ2-7; D unresolved. This CDR3 has 12 residues. Trimming removed 5 bases from V and 1 base from J, with 9 bases in between. The V gene's germline CDR1 is SQVTM and CDR2 ANQGSEA. The CDR3 protein is CSVSGLSYEQYF. CDR3 bases: TGCAGCGTTTCCGGGCTTTCCTACGAGCAGTACTTC.

This clonotype was detected only a few times. V and J are TRBV5-1 and TRBJ2-7; tentatively, D is TRBD2 (5 bases). V lost 7 bases to trimming and J lost 0 bases, with 11 bases between them. This CDR3 has 13 amino acids. Per germline, CDR1 SGHRS and CDR2 YFSETQ. The CDR3 nucleotides are TGCGCCAGCCGCAGCGGCCCCTCCTACGAGCAGTACTTC. This encodes CASRSGPSYEQYF.

The chain couples TRBV20-1 to TRBJ2-3; no reliable D call. The CDR3 extends over 14 amino acids. V lost 2 bases, J lost 0 bases, and 9 bases lay in between. Germline V CDR1 and CDR2: DFQATT, SNEGSKA (reference sequence). The DNA of the CDR3 is TGCAGTGCTAGACGGAAGATCAGCACAGATACGCAGTATTTT. Amino acid sequence: CSARRKISTDTQYF.

The chain has TRBV20-1 and TRBJ2-7; D possibly corresponds to TRBD1 (5 bases). CDR3 length equals 15 residues. CDR1 DFQATT and CDR2 SNEGSKA come from the germline V gene (reference sequence). The V end was cut by 6 bases, the J end by 5 bases, with 23 bases between. Here the CDR3 DNA reads TGCAGTGCCGCGGACCCCACCAGGGCCGGAGACGAGCAGTACTTC. Amino acids: CSAADPTRAGDEQYF.

This clonotype was detected ten times or more. The J gene is TRBJ2-3, the V gene TRBV28; TRBD2 might be the D (5 bases). V lost 3 bases and J 0 bases, leaving 10 bases between the germline ends. CDR3 length: 15 amino acids. Germline CDR1 and CDR2: MDHEN and SYDVKM. The CDR3 DNA follows: TGTGCCAGCAGTTTGGAGGTAGCTAGCACAGATACGCAGTATTTT. Its protein product is CASSLEVASTDTQYF.

The genes are TRBV20-1 and TRBJ2-5; D possibly corresponds to TRBD2 (6 bases). The CDR3 runs to 15 residues. The V gene lost 0 bases and the J gene lost 1 base, with 12 bases spanning the gap. Germline V CDR1 and CDR2: DFQATT, SNEGSKA (reference sequence). CDR3 loop: CSARDQWGVQETQYF. The DNA for the CDR3 is TGCAGTGCTAGAGATCAATGGGGGGTCCAAGAGACCCAGTACTTC.

This clonotype came up many times. This rearrangement joins TRBV11-1 to TRBJ1-1; no clear D. Between the trimmed V and J ends, which lost 8 bases and 1 base, there was a span of 8 bases. This CDR3 is built from 12 residues. Germline V gene lookup returns CDR1 SGHAT and CDR2 FQDESV (reference sequence). Here the CDR3 reads CASSRRNTEAFF. In DNA form, the CDR3 reads TGTGCCAGCTCGCGGAGGAACACTGAAGCTTTCTTT.

This clonotype was counted between two and nine times. The gene calls are TRBV6-2 or TRBV6-3 and TRBJ1-1; no clear D. Trimming cost V 1 base and J 0 bases, with 3 bases left between them. From germline, CDR1 is MNHEY and CDR2 SVGEGT. This CDR3 has 13 amino acids. The CDR3 reads CASSYFLNTEAFF. CDR3 coding DNA: TGTGCCAGCAGTTACTTCCTGAACACTGAAGCTTTCTTT.

This clonotype was counted many times. The V and J genes are TRBV2 and TRBJ2-3, with D perhaps matching TRBD2 (6 bases). V was cut by 1 base and J by 3 bases, with 17 bases left in between. Germline CDR1 SNHLY, CDR2 FYNNEI. The CDR3 is 17 residues long. The CDR3 is CASSEGTRVRGTDTQYF. The CDR3, as DNA: TGTGCCAGCAGTGAAGGGACTCGCGTTCGGGGGACAGATACGCAGTATTTT.

In regard to this clonotype: Just one base apart from a much larger clone, this may be a read error. The chain recombines TRBV30 with TRBJ2-1; TRBD2 agrees at 7 bases. This CDR3 contains 12 residues. CDR1 and CDR2 (germline): GTSNPN, SVGIG (reference sequence). CDR3 residues: CARSRSSGEQFF. The CDR3 DNA is TGTGCCCGGAGTCGCTCTAGCGGTGAGCAGTTCTTC.

This clonotype was seen only a few times. This rearrangement joins TRBV14 to TRBJ2-3; D gene unclear. The CDR3 covers 13 residues. Trimming took off 1 base at V and 6 bases at J, with 8 bases between the two ends. Germline CDR1 reads SGHDN; CDR2 reads FVKESK. CDR3 sequence (DNA): TGTGCCAGCAGCCAAGCGGCCGGGGATACGCAGTATTTT. Translation gives CASSQAAGDTQYF.

J is TRBJ2-1 and V is TRBV10-1, with D unresolved. Germline CDR1 WNHNN, CDR2 SYGVQD (reference sequence). The CDR3 loop spans 12 amino acids. The V and J ends lost 2 bases and 7 bases respectively, with 6 bases between them. CDR3 protein: CASSEGTNEQFF. The CDR3 DNA reads as TGCGCCAGCAGTGAGGGTACAAATGAGCAGTTCTTC.

This chain links TRBV12-3 or TRBV12-4 with TRBJ2-5; D is unclear. This CDR3 has 12 residues. The ends were cut back, 4 bases at V and 5 bases at J, with 8 bases in the middle. This CDR3 is CASSSMWETQYF. The CDR3 DNA reads TGTGCCAGCAGTTCCATGTGGGAGACCCAGTACTTC.

This clonotype has just a few counts. The rearrangement joins TRBV11-3 to TRBJ2-5; D is perhaps TRBD2 (5 bases). Germline CDR1 is SGHNT and CDR2 is YENEEA. The CDR3 covers 14 residues. V was cut by 1 base and J by 4 bases, with 10 bases left in between. CDR3 in amino acids: CASSLGGVAETQYF. The CDR3 DNA reads TGTGCCAGCAGCTTAGGGGGAGTAGCAGAGACCCAGTACTTC.

This clonotype was picked up many times. This rearrangement joins TRBV2 to TRBJ1-1, with unresolved D. Trimming took 3 bases from V and 9 from J, leaving 8 bases between them. There are 11 residues in the CDR3. Germline values: CDR1 SNHLY, CDR2 FYNNEI. The CDR3 sequence: CASSDLRKAFF. The CDR3 region has the DNA TGTGCCAGCAGTGATCTGCGGAAAGCTTTCTTT.

The genes are TRBV2 and TRBJ1-2; 8 positions match TRBD1. This CDR3 is built from 15 residues. V gave up 6 bases and J gave up 4 bases; unmatched junction bases: 10. Germline V lookup: CDR1 SNHLY, CDR2 FYNNEI. The CDR3 bases are TGTGCCAGCAGCCAAAGGACAGGGTCGGTCTATGGCTACACCTTC. This sequence encodes CASSQRTGSVYGYTF. Full variable domain (missing parts from reference TRBV2 and TRBJ1-2): EPEVTQTPSHQVTQMGQEVILRCVPISNHLYFYWYRQILGQKVEFLVSFYNNEISEKSEIFDDQFSVERPDGSNFTLKIRSTKLEDSAMYFCASSQRTGSVYGYTFGSGTRLTVV.

The genes are TRBV2 and TRBJ2-7; no clear D gene. This CDR3 spans 14 amino acids. V shed 1 base and J shed 0 bases, with 7 bases lying between them. From germline, CDR1 is SNHLY and CDR2 FYNNEI. This chain's CDR3 is CASSEGVYSYEQYF. The CDR3 nucleotides read TGTGCCAGCAGTGAAGGGGTTTACTCCTACGAGCAGTACTTC.

V and J are TRBV6-1 and TRBJ2-1; 10 positions agree with TRBD1. The CDR3 is 16 amino acids. CDR1 MNHNS and CDR2 SASEGT come from the germline V gene. V shed 5 bases, J shed 5 bases, and the junction held 9 bases outside the gene matches. Here the CDR3 reads CASSYSDRGLNNEQFF. Written as DNA, the CDR3 is TGTGCCAGCAGTTATTCCGACAGGGGGCTCAACAATGAGCAGTTCTTC.

About this clonotype itself: One end of the junction varies from germline; a read error may be responsible. The V call is TRBV2, the J call TRBJ1-4; 8 nucleotides line up with TRBD1. The CDR3 contains 13 residues. Germline loops: CDR1 SNHLY, CDR2 FYNNEI. CDR3 protein: CASKDRVGEKLLF. The DNA of the CDR3 is TGTGCCAGCAAGGACAGGGTTGGTGAAAAACTGCTTTTT. The whole variable domain, remainder taken from reference TRBV2 and TRBJ1-4, is EPEVTQTPSHQVTQMGQEVILRCVPISNHLYFYWYRQILGQKVEFLVSFYNNEISEKSEIFDDQFSVERPDGSNFTLKIRSTKLEDSAMYFCASKDRVGEKLLFGSGTQLSVL.

This clonotype occurred once. A much larger clone differs from this one at a single base, so this may be a read error. The gene calls are TRBV24-1 and TRBJ1-1; no clear D. CDR1 and CDR2 from the germline V gene are KGHDR and SFDVKD. The length of the CDR3 is 13 residues. CDR3 region: CATSETGNTETFF. The CDR3 DNA reads as TGTGCCACCAGTGAAACGGGGAACACTGAAACTTTCTTT.

The sample holds many counts of this clonotype. The junction differs from germline at one of its ends, possibly a read error. The J gene is TRBJ1-2, the V gene TRBV7-9; weak D call: TRBD1 (5 bases). CDR1 is SEHNR and CDR2 is FQNEAQ in the germline V gene (reference sequence). The length of the CDR3 is 13 residues. The CDR3 here is CANSLGGNDGYTF. The CDR3 DNA reads TGTGCCAACAGCTTGGGGGGGAACGATGGCTACACCTTC.

The chain carries TRBV7-2 and TRBJ2-4; D remains unclear. The germline gives CDR1 SGHTA, CDR2 FQGNSA. The ends were cut back, 3 bases at V and 7 bases at J, with 10 bases in the middle. The CDR3 covers 13 residues. The CDR3 protein is CASSFGQWNIQYF. The CDR3 DNA reads as TGTGCCAGCAGCTTTGGGCAGTGGAACATTCAGTACTTC.

This clonotype was counted between two and nine times. This CDR3 is CASTDRGSTGELFF. CDR3 sequence (DNA): TGTGCCAGCACGGACAGGGGTTCGACCGGGGAGCTGTTTTTT. The rearrangement links TRBV6-1 to TRBJ2-2, with 9 positions matching TRBD1. Unmatched junction bases numbered 5, after V lost 7 bases and J lost 5 bases. The CDR3 sequence is 14 residues long. The V gene's germline CDR1 is MNHNS and CDR2 SASEGT.

At least ten counts were recorded for this clonotype. The chain recombines TRBV11-2 with TRBJ2-1, with D possibly matching TRBD1 (5 bases). Trimming stripped 1 base from V and 8 bases from J, with 9 bases between. Per the germline V gene, CDR1 is SGHAT and CDR2 is FQNNGV. The CDR3 sequence is 13 residues long. This CDR3 reads CASSLVRGDEQFF. In nucleotides, the CDR3 is TGTGCCAGCAGCTTAGTTAGGGGCGATGAGCAGTTCTTC.